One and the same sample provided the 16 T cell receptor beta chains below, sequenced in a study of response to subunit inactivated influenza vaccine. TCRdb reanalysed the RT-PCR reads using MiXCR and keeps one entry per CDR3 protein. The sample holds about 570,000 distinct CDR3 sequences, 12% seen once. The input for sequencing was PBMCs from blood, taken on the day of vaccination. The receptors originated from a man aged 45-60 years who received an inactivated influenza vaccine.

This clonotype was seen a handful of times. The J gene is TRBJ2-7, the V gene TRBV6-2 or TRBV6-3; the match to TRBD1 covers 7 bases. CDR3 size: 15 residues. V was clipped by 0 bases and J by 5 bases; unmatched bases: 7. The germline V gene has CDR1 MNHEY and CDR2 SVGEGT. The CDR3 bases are TGTGCCAGCAGTTACTCGAAGGGGGCAAGCGACGAGCAGTACTTC. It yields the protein CASSYSKGASDEQYF.

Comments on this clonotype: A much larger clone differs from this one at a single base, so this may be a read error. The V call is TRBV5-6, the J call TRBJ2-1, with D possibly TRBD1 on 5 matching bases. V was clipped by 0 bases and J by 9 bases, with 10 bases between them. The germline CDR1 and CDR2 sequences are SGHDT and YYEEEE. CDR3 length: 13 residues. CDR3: CASSLVCRAEQFF. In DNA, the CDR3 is TGTGCCAGCAGCTTGGTTTGCAGGGCTGAGCAGTTCTTC.

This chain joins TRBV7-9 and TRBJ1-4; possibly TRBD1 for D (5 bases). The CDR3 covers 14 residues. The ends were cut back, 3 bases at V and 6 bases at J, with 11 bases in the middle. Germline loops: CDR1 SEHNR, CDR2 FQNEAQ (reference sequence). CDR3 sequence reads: CASSFRGSDEKLFF. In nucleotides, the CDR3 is TGTGCCAGCAGCTTCCGGGGGTCGGATGAAAAACTGTTTTTT.

The chain's CDR3 is CASSIRQGSDEQYF. The CDR3, as DNA: TGCGCCAGCAGCATTCGACAGGGGAGCGACGAGCAGTACTTC. The chain uses TRBV5-1 and TRBJ2-7; 8 bases agree with TRBD1. Germline assignment: CDR1 SGHRS and CDR2 YFSETQ. The length of the CDR3 is 14 residues. V dropped 4 bases and J dropped 5; count of bases not matched to a gene: 8.

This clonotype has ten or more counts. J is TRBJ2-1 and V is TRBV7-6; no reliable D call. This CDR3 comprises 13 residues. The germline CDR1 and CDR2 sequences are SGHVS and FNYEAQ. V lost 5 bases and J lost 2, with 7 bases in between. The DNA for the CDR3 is TGTGCCAGCAGCCGGAGAGCCTACAATGAGCAGTTCTTC. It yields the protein CASSRRAYNEQFF.

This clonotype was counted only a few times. The CDR3 nucleotides read TGCAGTGCTAACGGAAGGGCGGGAGGAGGAGGAGGTCCAGATACGCAGTATTTT. Its protein product is CSANGRAGGGGGPDTQYF. V is TRBV20-1 and J is TRBJ2-3, with 8 bases aligning to TRBD2. Trimming removed 4 bases from V and 4 bases from J; junction bases left unmatched: 19. Germline-derived CDR1 and CDR2 are DFQATT and SNEGSKA (reference sequence). CDR3 length: 18 residues.

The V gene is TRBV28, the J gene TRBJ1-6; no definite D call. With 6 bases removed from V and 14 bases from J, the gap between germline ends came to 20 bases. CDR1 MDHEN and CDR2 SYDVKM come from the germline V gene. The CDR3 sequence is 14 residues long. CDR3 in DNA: TGTGCCAGCAGCACCACCCTTTCCTTGAGAGCCCTCCACTTT. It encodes CASSTTLSLRALHF.

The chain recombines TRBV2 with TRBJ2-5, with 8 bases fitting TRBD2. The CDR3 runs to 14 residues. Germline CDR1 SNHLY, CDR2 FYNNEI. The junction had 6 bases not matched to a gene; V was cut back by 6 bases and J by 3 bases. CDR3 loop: CASSNGLAEETQYF. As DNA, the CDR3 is TGTGCCAGCAGCAACGGACTAGCAGAAGAGACCCAGTACTTC.

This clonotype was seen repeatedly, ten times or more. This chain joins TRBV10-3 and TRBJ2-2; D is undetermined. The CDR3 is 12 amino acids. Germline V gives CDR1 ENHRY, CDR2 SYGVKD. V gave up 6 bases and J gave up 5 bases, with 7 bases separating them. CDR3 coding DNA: TGTGCCATCAGCGTCCAAACCGGGGAGCTGTTTTTT. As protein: CAISVQTGELFF.

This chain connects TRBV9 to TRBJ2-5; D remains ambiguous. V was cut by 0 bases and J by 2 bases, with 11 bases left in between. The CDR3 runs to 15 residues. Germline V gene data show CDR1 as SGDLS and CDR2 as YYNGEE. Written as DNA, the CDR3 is TGTGCCAGCAGCGTAGGACGGTCCTTACAAGAGACCCAGTACTTC. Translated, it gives CASSVGRSLQETQYF.

The CDR3: CASRMSRNQPQHF. As DNA, the CDR3 is TGTGCCAGCAGGATGAGTCGCAATCAGCCCCAGCATTTT. The rearrangement joins TRBV6-1 to TRBJ1-5; no definite D call. Germline V CDR1 and CDR2: MNHNS, SASEGT. V lost 6 bases and J 2 bases, leaving 8 bases between the germline ends. This CDR3 comprises 13 residues.

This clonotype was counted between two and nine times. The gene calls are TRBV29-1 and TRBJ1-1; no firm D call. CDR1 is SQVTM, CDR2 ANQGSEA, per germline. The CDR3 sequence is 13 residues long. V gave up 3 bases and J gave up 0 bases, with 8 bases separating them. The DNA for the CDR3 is TGCAGCGTTGAGCCCGGGGTGAACACTGAAGCTTTCTTT. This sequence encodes CSVEPGVNTEAFF.

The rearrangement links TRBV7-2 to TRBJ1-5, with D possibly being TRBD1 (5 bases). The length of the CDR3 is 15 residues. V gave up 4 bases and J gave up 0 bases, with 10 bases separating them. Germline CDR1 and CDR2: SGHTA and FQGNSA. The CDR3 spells CASSSKGNSNQPQHF. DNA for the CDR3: TGTGCCAGCAGCTCCAAGGGGAATAGCAATCAGCCCCAGCATTTT.

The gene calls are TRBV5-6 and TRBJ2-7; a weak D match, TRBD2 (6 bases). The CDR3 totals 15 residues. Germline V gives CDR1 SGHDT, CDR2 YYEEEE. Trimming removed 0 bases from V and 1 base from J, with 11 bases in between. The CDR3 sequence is CASSLGWDSSYEQYF. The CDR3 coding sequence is TGTGCCAGCAGCTTGGGTTGGGACTCTTCCTACGAGCAGTACTTC.

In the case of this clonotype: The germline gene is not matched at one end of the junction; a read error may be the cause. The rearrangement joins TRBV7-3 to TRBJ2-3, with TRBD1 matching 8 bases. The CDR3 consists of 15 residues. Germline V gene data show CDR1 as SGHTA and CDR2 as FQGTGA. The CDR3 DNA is TGTGCCAGCAGCGCCCGACAGGGGAGCATAGATACGCAGTATTTT. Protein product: CASSARQGSIDTQYF. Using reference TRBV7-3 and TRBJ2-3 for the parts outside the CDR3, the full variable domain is GAGVSQTPSNKVTEKGKYVELRCDPISGHTALYWYRQSLGQGPEFLIYFQGTGAADDSGLPNDRFFAVRPEGSVSTLKIQRTERGDSAVYLCASSARQGSIDTQYFGPGTRLTVL.

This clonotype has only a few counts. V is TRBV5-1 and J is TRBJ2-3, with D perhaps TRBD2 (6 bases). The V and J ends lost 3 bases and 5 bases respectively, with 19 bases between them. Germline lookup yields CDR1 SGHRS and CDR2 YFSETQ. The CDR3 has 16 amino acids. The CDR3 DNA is TGCGCCAGCAGCTCGGGACTGCGAAGGGGACGAGATACGCAGTATTTT. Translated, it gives CASSSGLRRGRDTQYF.